Listed here are 9 T cell receptor beta chains from one sample, sequenced in a study of shared clonotypes between healthy human individuals. Generated by immunoSEQ multiplex PCR, the TCRdb table keeps only in-frame clones and is missing some. Here the sample spans a few million clones, 93% being singletons. The source material was naive CD4+ T cells from PBMCs. The subset: CD45RA+ positively selected. The receptors here all came from a man between 18 and 35 years old in good health. Some clones in this sample may be carry-over from other donors' samples.

For this clone: This may come from a read error, since a much larger clone is one base off. The chain has TRBV13 and TRBJ2-5, with D unresolved. The CDR3 runs 11 residues. Germline values: CDR1 PRHDT, CDR2 FYEKMQ (reference sequence). The ends were cut back, 4 bases at V and 3 bases at J, with 3 bases in the middle. CDR3 residues: CASSSEETQYF. The DNA for the CDR3 is TGTGCCAGCAGCTCCGAAGAGACCCAGTACTTC.

A word on this clone: At the DNA level, this CDR3 is encoded by other sequences in the same sample as well. The chain employs TRBV20-1 and TRBJ2-7; TRBD1 might be the D (6 bases). Looked up from germline, CDR1 is DFQATT and CDR2 is SNEGSKA (reference sequence). V shed 6 bases and J shed 3 bases, with 9 bases lying between them. This CDR3 region has 11 residues. The CDR3 nucleotides are TGCAGTGCCAGGGGTCTCTACGAGCAGTACTTC. It encodes CSARGLYEQYF.

The chain links TRBV2 to TRBJ2-7, with TRBD1 identical over 8 bases. CDR1 SNHLY and CDR2 FYNNEI come from the germline V gene. This CDR3 contains 17 residues. The ends lost 7 bases at V and 0 bases at J; junction bases unmatched: 14. For the CDR3, the DNA is TGTGCCAGCATCCCCCTAACCTGGGACAGGAGCTCCTACGAGCAGTACTTC. Translating it yields CASIPLTWDRSSYEQYF.

The J gene is TRBJ2-3, the V gene TRBV28; 8 nucleotides line up with TRBD2. With 5 bases clipped from V and 8 bases from J, the junction kept 12 bases outside the gene matches. The germline gives CDR1 MDHEN, CDR2 SYDVKM. CDR3 length: 15 amino acids. The chain's CDR3 is CASSPPGGKPGTQYF. The CDR3 DNA sequence: TGTGCCAGCAGTCCCCCGGGAGGGAAGCCTGGTACGCAGTATTTT.

This chain connects TRBV12-2 to TRBJ2-2; whether TRBD1, the table's D call, matches the DNA was not checked. TRBV12-2 is listed as a pseudogene. The CDR3 length is 17 residues. CDR3 residues: CASRLLWDSWNTGELFF. The CDR3 DNA sequence: TGTGCAAGTCGCTTATTATGGGACAGCTGGAACACCGGGGAGCTGTTTTTT.

The chain is built from TRBV4-3 and TRBJ2-7; D gene uncertain. Germline CDR1 LGHNA, CDR2 YSLEER. This CDR3 is built from 13 residues. The ends were cut back, 0 bases at V and 3 bases at J, with 6 bases in the middle. CDR3 sequence reads: CASSQDQSYEQYF. The CDR3 bases are TGCGCCAGCAGCCAAGATCAAAGCTACGAGCAGTACTTC.

About this clone itself: Other DNA sequences in this specimen translate into the identical CDR3. J is TRBJ2-1 and V is TRBV18; either TRBD1 or TRBD2 may fit D (5 bases each). The germline V gene encodes CDR1 KGHSH and CDR2 LQKENI. V was trimmed by 2 bases and J by 2 bases, leaving 10 bases between them. This CDR3 contains 15 residues. The CDR3 is CASSPGQGPYNEQFF. The DNA of the CDR3 is TGTGCCAGCTCACCAGGGCAGGGACCCTACAATGAGCAGTTCTTC.

This clone was recorded once. The chain employs TRBV7-6 and TRBJ2-3; 10 bases are a match to TRBD2. CDR1 is SGHVS, CDR2 FNYEAQ, per germline. Losses at the gene ends were 0 bases for V and 7 bases for J; bases not matched to a gene: 4. The CDR3 is made up of 15 amino acids. CDR3 amino acids: CASSLAGLAYHTQYF. Written as DNA, the CDR3 is TGTGCCAGCAGCTTAGCGGGACTAGCGTACCATACGCAGTATTTT.

The chain joins TRBV18 to TRBJ2-7; D uncertain. Per germline, CDR1 KGHSH and CDR2 LQKENI. This CDR3 is 13 amino acids long. The ends were cut back, 2 bases at V and 4 bases at J, with 9 bases in the middle. In nucleotides, the CDR3 is TGTGCCAGCTCACCATACGGTACTTACGAGCAGTACTTC. Its protein is CASSPYGTYEQYF.